The clone carrying this T cell receptor beta chain has more than one count but fewer than ten. Its antigen is as yet unknown. The treatment: oral pan-JAK inhibitor, 5-10 mg twice daily. This specimen comes from a study of CD8+ T cells in alopecia areata. Study details: People stayed on tofacitinib for 6 to 18 months, then stopped the drug for 6 months. Points from the study as a whole: Uncertainty about whether baseline CD8+ expansion is linked to response remains, with one nonresponder. Numerous clones, expanded in lesions, remained in scalp and blood during tofacitinib. The study found TCR sharing across patients less clear than in mice, possibly for HLA reasons.

CDR3 length equals 15 residues. Germline CDR1 MGHRA, CDR2 YSYEKL. V shed 0 bases and J 6 bases; nucleotides not matched to a gene: 8. RNA was isolated and reverse transcribed to cDNA, the sequencing template. Profiling relied on immunoSEQ multiplex PCR, and the TCRdb table lists in-frame clones only, not all of them. The repertoire has fewer than 150,000 clones, about three fifths of them found once; the top ten carry nearly 30%. The chain uses TRBV4-1 and TRBJ2-7; 7 bases are a match to TRBD1. The TCR was taken from a human donor with alopecia areata. Sample: CD8+ T cells sorted from blood, taken at week 4, from a patient treated with tofacitinib. CDR3 sequence: CASSQEDREGSEQYF. In DNA, the CDR3 is TGCGCCAGCAGCCAAGAAGACAGGGAAGGCTCCGAGCAGTACTTC.